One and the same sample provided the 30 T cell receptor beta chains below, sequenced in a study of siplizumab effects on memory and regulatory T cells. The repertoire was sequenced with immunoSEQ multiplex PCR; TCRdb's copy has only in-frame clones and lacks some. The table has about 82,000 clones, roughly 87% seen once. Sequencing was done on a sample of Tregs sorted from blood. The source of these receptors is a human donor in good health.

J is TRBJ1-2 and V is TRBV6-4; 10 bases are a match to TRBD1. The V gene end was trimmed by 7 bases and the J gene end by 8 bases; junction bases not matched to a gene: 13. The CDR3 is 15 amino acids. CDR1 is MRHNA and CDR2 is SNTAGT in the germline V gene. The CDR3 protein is CASTPGQGRYGGYTF. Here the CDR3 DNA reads TGTGCCAGCACCCCGGGACAGGGGAGGTACGGCGGCTACACCTTC.

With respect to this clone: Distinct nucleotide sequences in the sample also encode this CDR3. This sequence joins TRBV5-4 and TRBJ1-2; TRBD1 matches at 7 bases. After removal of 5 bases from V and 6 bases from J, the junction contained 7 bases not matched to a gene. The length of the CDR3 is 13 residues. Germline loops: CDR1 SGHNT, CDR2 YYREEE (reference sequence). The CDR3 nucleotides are TGTGCCAGCAGTCCGACAGGGATGCATGGCTACACCTTC. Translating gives CASSPTGMHGYTF.

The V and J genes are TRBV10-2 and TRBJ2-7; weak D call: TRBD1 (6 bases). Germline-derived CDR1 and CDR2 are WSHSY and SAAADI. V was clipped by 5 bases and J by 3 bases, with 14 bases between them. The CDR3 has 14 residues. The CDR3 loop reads CASSLTGPGYEQYF. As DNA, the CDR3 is TGCGCCAGCAGTCTGACAGGCCCTGGCTACGAGCAGTACTTC.

CDR3 sequence (DNA): TGCGCCAGCAGGTCGGCAGTTTCCTACGAGCAGTACTTC. This gives the protein CASRSAVSYEQYF. V is TRBV5-1 and J is TRBJ2-7; no reliable D call. The germline V gene has CDR1 SGHRS and CDR2 YFSETQ. CDR3 length equals 13 residues. Trimming removed 5 bases at V and 1 base at J, with 10 bases between.

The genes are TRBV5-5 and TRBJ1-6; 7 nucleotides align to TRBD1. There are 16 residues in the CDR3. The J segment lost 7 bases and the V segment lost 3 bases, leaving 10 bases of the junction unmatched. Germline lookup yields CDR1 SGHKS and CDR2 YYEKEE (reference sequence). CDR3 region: CASSSYPGTANSPLHF. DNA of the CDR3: TGTGCCAGCAGCTCATACCCCGGGACAGCGAATTCACCCCTCCACTTT.

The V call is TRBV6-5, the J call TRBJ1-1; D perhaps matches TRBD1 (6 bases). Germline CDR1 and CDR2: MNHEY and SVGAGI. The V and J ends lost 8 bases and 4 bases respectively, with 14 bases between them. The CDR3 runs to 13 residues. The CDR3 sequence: CASGQRGFTEAFF. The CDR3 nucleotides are TGTGCCAGCGGACAGCGGGGGTTCACTGAAGCTTTCTTT.

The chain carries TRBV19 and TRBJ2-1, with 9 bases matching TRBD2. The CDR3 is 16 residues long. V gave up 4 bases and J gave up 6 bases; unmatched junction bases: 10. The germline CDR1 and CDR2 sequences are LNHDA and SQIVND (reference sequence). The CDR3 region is CASSTLPGTSRNEQFF. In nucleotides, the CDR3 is TGTGCCAGTAGTACGTTACCCGGGACTAGCCGCAATGAGCAGTTCTTC.

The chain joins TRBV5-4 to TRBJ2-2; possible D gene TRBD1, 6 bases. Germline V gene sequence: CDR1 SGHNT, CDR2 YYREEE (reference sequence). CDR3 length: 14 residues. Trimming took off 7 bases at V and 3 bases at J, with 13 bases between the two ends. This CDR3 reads CASHSTGDTGELFF. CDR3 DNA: TGTGCCAGCCATTCGACAGGAGACACCGGGGAGCTGTTTTTT.

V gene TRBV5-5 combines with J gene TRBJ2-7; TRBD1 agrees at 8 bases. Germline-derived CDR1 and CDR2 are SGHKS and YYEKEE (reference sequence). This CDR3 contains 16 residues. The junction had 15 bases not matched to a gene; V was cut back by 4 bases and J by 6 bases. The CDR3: CASSLRPGQVVAEQYF. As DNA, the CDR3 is TGTGCCAGCAGCCTTCGACCGGGACAGGTGGTCGCCGAGCAGTACTTC.

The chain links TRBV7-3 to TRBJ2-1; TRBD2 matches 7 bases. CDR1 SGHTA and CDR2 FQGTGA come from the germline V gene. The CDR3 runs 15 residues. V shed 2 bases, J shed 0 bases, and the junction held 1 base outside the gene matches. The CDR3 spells CASSLSGGSYNEQFF. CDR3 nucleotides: TGTGCCAGCAGCTTATCGGGGGGCTCCTACAATGAGCAGTTCTTC. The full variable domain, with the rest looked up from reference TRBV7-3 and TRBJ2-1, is GAGVSQTPSNKVTEKGKYVELRCDPISGHTALYWYRQSLGQGPEFLIYFQGTGAADDSGLPNDRFFAVRPEGSVSTLKIQRTERGDSAVYLCASSLSGGSYNEQFFGPGTRLTVL.

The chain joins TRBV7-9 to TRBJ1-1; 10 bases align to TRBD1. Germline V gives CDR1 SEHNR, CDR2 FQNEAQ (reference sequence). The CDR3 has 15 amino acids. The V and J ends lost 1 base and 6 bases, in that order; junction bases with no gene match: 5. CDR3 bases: TGTGCCAGCAGCTTAGTAGGACAGGGGGTGGCTGAAGCTTTCTTT. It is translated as CASSLVGQGVAEAFF.

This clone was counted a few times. Here the CDR3 reads CASSQAGVRDTQYF. CDR3 nucleotide sequence: TGCGCCAGCAGCCAAGCGGGGGTTCGAGATACGCAGTATTTT. The chain joins TRBV4-1 to TRBJ2-3; D is perhaps TRBD2 (6 bases). V was shortened by 1 base and J by 5 bases, with 10 bases between the two germline ends. Germline lookup yields CDR1 MGHRA and CDR2 YSYEKL. The CDR3 is 14 residues long.

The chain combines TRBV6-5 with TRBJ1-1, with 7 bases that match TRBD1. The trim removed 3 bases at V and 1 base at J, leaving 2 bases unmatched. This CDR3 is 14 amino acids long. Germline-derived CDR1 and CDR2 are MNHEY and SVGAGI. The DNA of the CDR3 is TGTGCCAGCAGTTATCAGGGGGGGAACACTGAAGCTTTCTTT. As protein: CASSYQGGNTEAFF.

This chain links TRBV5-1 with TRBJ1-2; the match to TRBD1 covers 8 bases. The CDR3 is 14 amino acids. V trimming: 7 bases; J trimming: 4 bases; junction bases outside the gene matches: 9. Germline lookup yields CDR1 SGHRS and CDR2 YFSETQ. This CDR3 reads CASGTGQGSYGYTF. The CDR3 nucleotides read TGCGCCAGCGGAACTGGACAGGGCAGCTATGGCTACACCTTC.

CDR3 loop: CASSSFGAGISYGYTF. Written as DNA, the CDR3 is TGTGCCAGCAGCTCCTTTGGGGCGGGTATAAGCTATGGCTACACCTTC. The V and J genes are TRBV5-5 and TRBJ1-2, with D maybe TRBD1 (5 bases). This CDR3 comprises 16 residues. Germline values: CDR1 SGHKS, CDR2 YYEKEE (reference sequence). V shed 3 bases and J shed 4 bases, with 19 bases lying between them.

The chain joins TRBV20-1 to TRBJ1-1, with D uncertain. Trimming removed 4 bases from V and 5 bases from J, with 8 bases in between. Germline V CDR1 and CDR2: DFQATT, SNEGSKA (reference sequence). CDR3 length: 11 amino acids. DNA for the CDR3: TGCAGTGCTAAACGGGTGACTGAAGCTTTCTTT. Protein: CSAKRVTEAFF.

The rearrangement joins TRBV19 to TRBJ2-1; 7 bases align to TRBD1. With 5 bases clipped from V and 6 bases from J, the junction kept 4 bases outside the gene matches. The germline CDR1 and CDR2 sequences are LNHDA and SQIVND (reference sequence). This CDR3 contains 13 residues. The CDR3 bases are TGTGCCAGTAGTGGCAGGGGGATCAATGAGCAGTTCTTC. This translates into CASSGRGINEQFF.

In nucleotides, the CDR3 is TGTGCCAGCAGCTTGGGTGGTTGGGGGCAGCCCCAGCATTTT. Protein product: CASSLGGWGQPQHF. The chain has TRBV5-5 and TRBJ1-5; D might be TRBD1 (5 bases). Trimming cost V 0 bases and J 7 bases, with 11 bases left between them. Looked up from germline, CDR1 is SGHKS and CDR2 is YYEKEE (reference sequence). The CDR3 extends over 14 amino acids.

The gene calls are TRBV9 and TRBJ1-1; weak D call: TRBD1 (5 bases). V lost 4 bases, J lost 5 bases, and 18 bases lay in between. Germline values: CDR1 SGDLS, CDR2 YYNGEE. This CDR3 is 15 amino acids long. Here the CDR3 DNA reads TGTGCCAGCAGCCCCACGGGGGAGGCGCGGACTGAAGCTTTCTTT. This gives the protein CASSPTGEARTEAFF.

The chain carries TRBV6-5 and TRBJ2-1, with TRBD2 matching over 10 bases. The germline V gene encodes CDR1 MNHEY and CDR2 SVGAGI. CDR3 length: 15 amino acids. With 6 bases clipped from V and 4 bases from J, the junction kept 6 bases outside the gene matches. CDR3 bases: TGTGCCAGCAGCTCTAGCGGGGGCGAATACAATGAGCAGTTCTTC. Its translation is CASSSSGGEYNEQFF.

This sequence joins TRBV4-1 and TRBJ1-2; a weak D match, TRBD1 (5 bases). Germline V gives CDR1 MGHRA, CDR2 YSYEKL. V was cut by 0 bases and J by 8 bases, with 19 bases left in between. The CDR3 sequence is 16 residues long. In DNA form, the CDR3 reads TGCGCCAGCAGCCAAGATAGGGTGGGCAGGGTGAGAGGCTACACCTTC. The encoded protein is CASSQDRVGRVRGYTF.

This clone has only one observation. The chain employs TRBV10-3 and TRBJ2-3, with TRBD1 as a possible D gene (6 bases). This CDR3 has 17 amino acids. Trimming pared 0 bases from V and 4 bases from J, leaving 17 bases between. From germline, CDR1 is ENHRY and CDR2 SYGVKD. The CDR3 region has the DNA TGTGCCATCAGTGAGTCGGGACACCTCCGGGATGCAGATACGCAGTATTTT. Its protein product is CAISESGHLRDADTQYF.

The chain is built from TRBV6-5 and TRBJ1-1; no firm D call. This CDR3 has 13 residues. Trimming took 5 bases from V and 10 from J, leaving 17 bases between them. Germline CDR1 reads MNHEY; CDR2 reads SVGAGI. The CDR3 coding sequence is TGTGCCAGCAGTGTATGGGGAGGCCGGGGAGCTTTCTTT. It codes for CASSVWGGRGAFF.

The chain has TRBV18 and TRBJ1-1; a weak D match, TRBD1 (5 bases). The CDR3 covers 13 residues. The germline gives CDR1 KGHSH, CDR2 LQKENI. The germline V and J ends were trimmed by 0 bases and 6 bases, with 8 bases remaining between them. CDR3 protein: CASSPPGLSEAFF. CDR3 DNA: TGTGCCAGCTCACCACCGGGACTTTCTGAAGCTTTCTTT.

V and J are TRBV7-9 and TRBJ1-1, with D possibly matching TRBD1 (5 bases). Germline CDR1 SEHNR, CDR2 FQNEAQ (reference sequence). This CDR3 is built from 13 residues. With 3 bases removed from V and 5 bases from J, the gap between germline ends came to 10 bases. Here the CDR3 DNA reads TGTGCCAGCAGCTTTGGGGGAGGGACTGAAGCTTTCTTT. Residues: CASSFGGGTEAFF.

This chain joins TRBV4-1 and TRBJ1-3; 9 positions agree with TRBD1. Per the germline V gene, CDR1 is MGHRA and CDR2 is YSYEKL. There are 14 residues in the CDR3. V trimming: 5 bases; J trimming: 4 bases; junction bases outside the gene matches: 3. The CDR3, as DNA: TGCGCCAGCAGCTCCGGGACAGGGGGAAACACCATATATTTT. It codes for CASSSGTGGNTIYF.

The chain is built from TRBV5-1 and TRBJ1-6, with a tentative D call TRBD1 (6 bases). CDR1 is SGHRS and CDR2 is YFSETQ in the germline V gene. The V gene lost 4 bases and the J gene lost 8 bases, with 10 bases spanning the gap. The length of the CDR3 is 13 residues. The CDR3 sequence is CASSGGPYSPLHF. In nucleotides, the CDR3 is TGCGCCAGCAGCGGGGGGCCCTATTCACCCCTCCACTTT.

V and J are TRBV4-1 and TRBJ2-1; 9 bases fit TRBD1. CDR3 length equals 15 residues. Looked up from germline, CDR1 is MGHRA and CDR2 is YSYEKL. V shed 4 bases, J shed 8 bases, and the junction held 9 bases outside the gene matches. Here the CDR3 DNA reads TGCGCCAGCAGCCCACAGGGGGCGAACCTCTATGAGCAGTTCTTC. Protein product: CASSPQGANLYEQFF.

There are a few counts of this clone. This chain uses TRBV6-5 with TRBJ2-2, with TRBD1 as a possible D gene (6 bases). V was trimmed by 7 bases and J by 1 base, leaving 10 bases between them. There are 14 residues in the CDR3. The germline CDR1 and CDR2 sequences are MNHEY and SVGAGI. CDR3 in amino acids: CASTKGGNTGELFF. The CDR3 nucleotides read TGTGCCAGCACCAAAGGGGGGAACACCGGGGAGCTGTTTTTT.

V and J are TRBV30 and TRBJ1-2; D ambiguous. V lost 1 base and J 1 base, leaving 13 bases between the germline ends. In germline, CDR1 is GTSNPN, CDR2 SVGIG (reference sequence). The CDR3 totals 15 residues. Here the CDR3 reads CAWSGAPHYNYGYTF. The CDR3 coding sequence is TGTGCCTGGAGTGGGGCACCACACTATAACTATGGCTACACCTTC.